The source of this T cell receptor beta chain is a study of CD8 T cells in Susac syndrome. Random hexamers were used to reverse transcribe the RNA input (roughly 0.5 to 1 ug). MiXCR, run by TCRdb on the immunoSEQ multiplex PCR reads, gives a single entry per CDR3 protein. Altogether tens of thousands of distinct CDR3 sequences are present, 90% to 95% being singletons, with the ten largest covering about 0.41%. The CDR3 has 13 residues. V gave up 3 bases and J gave up 3 bases, with 9 bases separating them. Germline V lookup: CDR1 DFQATT, CDR2 SNEGSKA (reference sequence). Sequenced material: CD8+ T cells from PBMCs. This clonotype was sampled from a human donor with Susac syndrome. V gene TRBV20-1 combines with J gene TRBJ2-1; D is undetermined. CDR3 loop: CSARVQDYNEQFF. The CDR3 DNA reads TGCAGTGCTAGGGTACAAGACTACAATGAGCAGTTCTTC.